This TCR beta chain comes out of a study of blood T cells in healthy people across ages. Per the germline V gene, CDR1 is MNHNY and CDR2 is SVGAGI (reference sequence). V was clipped by 7 bases and J by 5 bases, with 12 bases between them. The CDR3 is 14 amino acids. This clonotype appeared a few times. Together with a sample-barcoded 5' primer, a J-beta primer mix was included in a second PCR lasting about 7 to 11 cycles. Each cDNA molecule was tagged by a template-switch adaptor that had 12 random nucleotides. TCRdb reanalysed the 5' RACE reads using MiXCR and keeps one entry per CDR3 protein. The sample consists of some 710,000 distinct CDR3 sequences, approximately 21% of them appearing once.

The chain recombines TRBV6-6 with TRBJ1-6, with D perhaps matching TRBD1 (6 bases). Sequencing input: blood. This sequence originates from a man between 65 and 79 years old in good health. The CDR3 DNA is TGTGCCAGCACCCAAACAGGGAATAATTCACCCCTCCACTTT. Translated: CASTQTGNNSPLHF.